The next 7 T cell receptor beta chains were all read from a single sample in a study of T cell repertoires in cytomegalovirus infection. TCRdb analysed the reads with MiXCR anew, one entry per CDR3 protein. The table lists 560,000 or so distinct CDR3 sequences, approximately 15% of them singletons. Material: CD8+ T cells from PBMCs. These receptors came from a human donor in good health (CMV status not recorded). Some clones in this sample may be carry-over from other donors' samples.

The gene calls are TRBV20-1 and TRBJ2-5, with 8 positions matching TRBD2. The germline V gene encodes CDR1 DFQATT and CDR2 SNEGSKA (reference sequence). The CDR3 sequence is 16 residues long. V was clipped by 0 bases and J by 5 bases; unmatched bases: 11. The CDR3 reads CSARDWTGRAGETQYF. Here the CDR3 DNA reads TGCAGTGCTAGAGATTGGACCGGGAGGGCCGGGGAGACCCAGTACTTC.

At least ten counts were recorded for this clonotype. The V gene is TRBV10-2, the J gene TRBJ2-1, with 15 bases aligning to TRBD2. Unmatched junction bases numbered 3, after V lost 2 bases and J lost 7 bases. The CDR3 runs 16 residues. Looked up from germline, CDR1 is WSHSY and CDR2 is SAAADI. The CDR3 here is CASSERGLAGGNEQFF. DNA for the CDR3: TGCGCCAGCAGTGAGCGGGGACTAGCGGGAGGAAATGAGCAGTTCTTC.

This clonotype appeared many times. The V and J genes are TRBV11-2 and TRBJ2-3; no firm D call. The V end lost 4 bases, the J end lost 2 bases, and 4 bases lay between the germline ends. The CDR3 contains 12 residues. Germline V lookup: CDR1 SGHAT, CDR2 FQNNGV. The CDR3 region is CASSSLTDTQYF. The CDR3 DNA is TGTGCCAGCAGCTCACTCACAGATACGCAGTATTTT.

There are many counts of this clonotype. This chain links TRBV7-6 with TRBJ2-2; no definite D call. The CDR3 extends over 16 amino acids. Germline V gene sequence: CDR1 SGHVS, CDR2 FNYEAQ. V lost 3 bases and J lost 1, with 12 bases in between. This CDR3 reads CASSFRPGLNTGELFF. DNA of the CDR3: TGTGCCAGCAGCTTCCGGCCAGGCTTGAACACCGGGGAGCTGTTTTTT.

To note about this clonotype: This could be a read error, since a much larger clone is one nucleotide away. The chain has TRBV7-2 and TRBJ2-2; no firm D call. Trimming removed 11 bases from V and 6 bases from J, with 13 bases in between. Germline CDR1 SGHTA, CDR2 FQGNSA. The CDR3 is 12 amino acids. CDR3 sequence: CAQLSEAGELFF. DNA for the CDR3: TGTGCCCAGCTCTCAGAGGCCGGGGAGCTGTTTTTT.

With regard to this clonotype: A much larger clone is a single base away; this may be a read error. The CDR3 is CAIGSPNQPHHF. CDR3 DNA: TGTGCCATCGGGTCCCCCAATCAGCCCCATCATTTT. The V call is TRBV10-3, the J call TRBJ1-5; D call uncertain. The V gene's germline CDR1 is ENHRY and CDR2 SYGVKD. The CDR3 has 12 amino acids.

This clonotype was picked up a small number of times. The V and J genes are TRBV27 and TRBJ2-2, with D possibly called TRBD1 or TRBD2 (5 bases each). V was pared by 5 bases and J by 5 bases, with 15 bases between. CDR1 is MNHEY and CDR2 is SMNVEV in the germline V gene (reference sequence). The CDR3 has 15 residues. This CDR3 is CASSLDTRGTGELFF. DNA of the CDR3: TGTGCCAGCAGTCTGGACACCCGGGGAACCGGGGAGCTGTTTTTT.